A single T cell receptor beta chain is shown here with its context. The data were obtained in a study of blood T cell repertoires in COVID-19. Profiled with immunoSEQ multiplex PCR; TCRdb holds only in-frame clones, not every one. Among roughly 340,000 clones listed, 80% to 90% were seen once. Trimming shortened V by 2 bases and J by 7 bases, and 5 bases separated the two germline ends. The CDR3 extends over 11 amino acids. CDR1 is MNHEY and CDR2 is SVGAGI in the germline V gene. Sequencing was performed on PBMCs or T cells enriched from blood (not recorded which). The chain uses TRBV6-5 and TRBJ2-5; D uncertain. The sequence came from a young man who had recovered from COVID-19. The CDR3 DNA follows: TGTGCCAGCAGTTACGGCCGGACCCAGTACTTC. Translation: CASSYGRTQYF.